The TCR beta chain under discussion was sequenced for a study of vaccination and CD4 T cells after COVID-19. The CDR3 is 14 amino acids. The V end lost 4 bases, the J end lost 4 bases, and 11 bases lay between the germline ends. CDR1 is WSHSY, CDR2 SAAADI, per germline. In regard to this clonotype: The target antigen is unknown.

Cultured CD4+ T-cell DNA underwent Oncomine TCR Beta short-read sequencing. In TCRdb, the PCR reads were re-called with MiXCR into one record per CDR3 protein. The profile shows roughly 11,000 distinct CDR3 sequences, over 60% of them singletons. Treatment indicated: roughly nine-day PBMC culture with coronavirus spike peptide pools or control peptides (ViraFEST assay). General observations from the study: SARS-CoV-2-reactive clonotypes showed a nonsignificant median rise from about 20 to 38.

Sequenced material: CD4+ T cells from blood, cultured in vitro. The clonotype was recovered from a human donor who had recovered from COVID-19. The chain couples TRBV10-2 to TRBJ1-5, with a tentative D call TRBD1 (5 bases). The CDR3 sequence is CASSVVGVNQPQHF. CDR3 DNA: TGCGCCAGCAGTGTTGTAGGGGTTAATCAGCCCCAGCATTTT.